This T cell receptor beta chain was sequenced for a study of T cells in Graves' hyperthyroidism and ophthalmopathy. Amplification yielded TCR beta CDR3 regions, with RNA transcripts as the source. A set of HTBI primers served as the primers for a first-round RT-PCR of the TCR CDR3. MiXCR was run by TCRdb on the multiplex PCR reads, yielding one entry per CDR3 protein. The sample includes fewer than 250,000 distinct CDR3 sequences, roughly 17% of them seen just once. Points from the study as a whole: Ophthalmopathy prediction by the model preceded onset by a median about 6.8 months.

As for this clonotype: No antigen is known for it.

CDR3 length: 14 amino acids. Germline values: CDR1 SGHRS, CDR2 YFSETQ. The V and J ends lost 5 bases and 2 bases respectively, with 12 bases between them. Exclusion of a patient resulted from uncontrolled infection, other autoimmune disease, pregnancy or lactation. The PBMCs had their origin in roughly 9.8 ml of fresh peripheral blood. The sequence came from a man aged 45 to 65 with Graves' hyperthyroidism. The sample taken for sequencing was blood. The rearrangement joins TRBV5-1 to TRBJ2-3; no definite D call. The CDR3 spells CASRQDPNTDTQYF. The DNA for the CDR3 is TGCGCCAGCAGGCAGGACCCGAACACAGATACGCAGTATTTT.